The clone carrying this T cell receptor beta chain was found many times. What it recognizes is unknown. There are 13 residues in the CDR3. V gave up 4 bases and J gave up 4 bases, with 10 bases separating them. Germline CDR1 is SGHRS and CDR2 is YFSETQ. The data derive from a study of T cells after yellow fever vaccination. TCRdb called the 5' RACE reads again in MiXCR, with one record for every CDR3 protein. The data contain roughly 240,000 distinct CDR3 sequences, over 6.5% of them singletons. Study conclusions and caveats: At 95% to 97% for CD4 and about 88% for CD8, most primary-vaccination clones showed up again after the booster.

Sequenced here: CD4+ T cells sorted from PBMCs, sampled on the day of the yellow fever booster vaccination. J is TRBJ2-3 and V is TRBV5-1; D ambiguous. The source is a man younger than 45 who received the YFV17D yellow fever vaccine. The DNA for the CDR3 is TGCGCCAGCAGCCCGACTTTGGCAGATACGCAGTATTTT. This encodes CASSPTLADTQYF.